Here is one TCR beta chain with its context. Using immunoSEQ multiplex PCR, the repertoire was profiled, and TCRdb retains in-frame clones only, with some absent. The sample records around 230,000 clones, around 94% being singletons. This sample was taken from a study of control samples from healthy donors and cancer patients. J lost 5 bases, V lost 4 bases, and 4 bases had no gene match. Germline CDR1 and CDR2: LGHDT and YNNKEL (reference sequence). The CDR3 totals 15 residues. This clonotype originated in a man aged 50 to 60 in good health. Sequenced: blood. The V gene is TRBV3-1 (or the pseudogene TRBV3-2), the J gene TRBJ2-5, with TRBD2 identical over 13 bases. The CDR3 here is CASSPPTSGGETQYF. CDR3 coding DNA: TGTGCCAGCAGCCCACCGACTAGCGGGGGGGAGACCCAGTACTTC.